This T cell receptor beta chain was sequenced during a study of beta chain features in type 1 diabetes. The isolated RNA, all of it, was reverse transcribed, so expressed TCRB transcripts were what got sequenced. The protocol was immunoSEQ multiplex PCR, while the TCRdb copy is restricted to in-frame clones and leaves out a portion. The profile shows some 300,000 clones, around 7.8% of them singletons. This CDR3 has 13 residues. Germline V CDR1 and CDR2: GTSNPN, SVGIG (reference sequence). With 3 bases removed from V and 3 bases from J, the gap between germline ends came to 11 bases. Note on this clone: What it recognizes is unknown.

The study, taken as a whole, reports: It was not settled here whether HLA type affects TCRB rearrangement.

The source material was central memory CD4+ T cells from blood. This TCR was recovered from a woman between 18 and 29 years old in good health. The chain employs TRBV30 and TRBJ1-2; D possibly corresponds to TRBD1 (5 bases). In DNA, the CDR3 is TGTGCCTGGAGACGGGGCACCGACTATGGCTACACCTTC. Translating it yields CAWRRGTDYGYTF. Together with reference TRBV30 and TRBJ1-2, the CDR3 gives the full variable domain: SQTIHQWPATLVQPVGSPLSLECTVEGTSNPNLYWYRQAAGRGLQLLFYSVGIGQISSEVPQNLSASRPQDRQFILSSKKLLLSDSGFYLCAWRRGTDYGYTFGSGTRLTVV.